Described below is a single T cell receptor beta chain sequence and its context. The antigen is unknown. The V gene end was trimmed by 3 bases and the J gene end by 0 bases; junction bases not matched to a gene: 11. The CDR3 has 16 residues. Looked up from germline, CDR1 is DFQATT and CDR2 is SNEGSKA (reference sequence). The sample is drawn from a study of CD8+CD57+ T cells in acquired aplastic anemia. Study-level background: Recorded DNA amounts for sorted CD4+ and CD8+ cells had an average of around 3 ug. Study-level findings and limits: Patients and controls were found to share twenty-nine CD8+ CDR3 sequences.

All sequencing subjects had displayed CD8+CD57+ cell expansion on flow cytometry. The patients all had a severe acquired aplastic anemia diagnosis. The template used for profiling TCR beta VDJ and CDR3 was genomic DNA. MiXCR, applied by TCRdb to the reads, yields one record per CDR3 protein. The sample records about 160,000 distinct CDR3 sequences, 70% to 80% being singletons. V is TRBV20-1 and J is TRBJ2-7; 7 bases match TRBD1. This sequence originates from a human donor with aplastic anemia. The sequencing input was sorted CD4+, CD8+, or CD8+CD57+ T cells (not recorded which) from PBMCs. This CDR3 is CSARGTGAASSYEQYF. CDR3 in DNA: TGCAGTGCTAGGGGTACAGGGGCCGCGAGCTCCTACGAGCAGTACTTC.